This T cell receptor (beta chain) was retrieved from a study of shared clonotypes between healthy human individuals. Whole-study results and caveats: Naive CD4 clonotypes overlapped across several donors at 4.5% to 5.5%.

The table came from immunoSEQ multiplex PCR; TCRdb's copy has only in-frame clones and leaves some out. The sample has 640,000 or so clones; approximately 75% are singletons. This CDR3 is built from 13 residues. Germline CDR1 is PRHDT and CDR2 is FYEKMQ (reference sequence). Turning to this clone: The antigen remains unidentified. A read error may be the cause here, since a much bigger clone is one base away.

The sample was memory CD4+ T cells sorted from blood. The subset is: CD45RA-negative fraction. This receptor was taken from a woman aged 25 to 39 in good health. V gene TRBV13 combines with J gene TRBJ2-3, with TRBD2 matching 8 bases. CDR3 DNA sequence: TGTACCAGCAGCTCAGCGGGAGCAGATACGCAGTATTTT. This codes for CTSSSAGADTQYF.